The rows below give T cell receptor beta chains drawn from one sample of a study of OX40 agonist ivuxolimab in advanced cancers. The data were produced by immunoSEQ multiplex PCR, yet TCRdb's version contains in-frame clones alone and is incomplete. The sample records 40,000 to 55,000 clones, 80% being singletons. The sample here was CD4+ or CD8+ T cells sorted from blood, taken in a trial of the OX40 agonist ivuxolimab. These TCRs come from an adult with an advanced solid tumor such as melanoma, head and neck, liver or kidney cancer. CDR3s include the opening cysteine and the closing phenylalanine or tryptophan. The order of the fields is J gene, V gene, D gene, CDR3 protein. D genes are given only for firm matches.

>TRBJ2-6|TRBV19|.
CASGGRAGANVLTF
>TRBJ2-5|TRBV29-1|.
CSVGQETQYF
>TRBJ1-1|TRBV2|.
CASRARAPEAFF
>TRBJ2-1|TRBV4-1|TRBD2
CASSRSTSGTYNEQFF
>TRBJ1-3|TRBV9|.
CASSVWGSGNTIYF
>TRBJ2-5|TRBV5-1|.
CASSWIEKETQYF
>TRBJ1-2|TRBV30|.
CAWSVLEGDYGYTF
>TRBJ2-5|TRBV19|.
CASSKSGVRGETQYF
>TRBJ2-3|TRBV5-1|TRBD2
CASSPRTSGKSTDTQYF
>TRBJ2-5|TRBV18|.
CASSEVQETQYF
>TRBJ2-7|TRBV4-2|TRBD1
CASSLQTPGQGWHEQYF
>TRBJ1-1|TRBV7-8|.
CASSLIGWPGGTEAFF
>TRBJ1-1|TRBV10-3|TRBD1
CAIVGQGLNTEAFF
>TRBJ2-3|TRBV7-9|TRBD1
CASSLRDRGSTDTQYF
>TRBJ1-6|TRBV30|TRBD1
CAWSLGQAGSPLHF
>TRBJ2-2|TRBV5-1|.
CASSFGGSHTGELFF
>TRBJ2-1|TRBV19|TRBD2
CASSRGTSGSTYNEQFF